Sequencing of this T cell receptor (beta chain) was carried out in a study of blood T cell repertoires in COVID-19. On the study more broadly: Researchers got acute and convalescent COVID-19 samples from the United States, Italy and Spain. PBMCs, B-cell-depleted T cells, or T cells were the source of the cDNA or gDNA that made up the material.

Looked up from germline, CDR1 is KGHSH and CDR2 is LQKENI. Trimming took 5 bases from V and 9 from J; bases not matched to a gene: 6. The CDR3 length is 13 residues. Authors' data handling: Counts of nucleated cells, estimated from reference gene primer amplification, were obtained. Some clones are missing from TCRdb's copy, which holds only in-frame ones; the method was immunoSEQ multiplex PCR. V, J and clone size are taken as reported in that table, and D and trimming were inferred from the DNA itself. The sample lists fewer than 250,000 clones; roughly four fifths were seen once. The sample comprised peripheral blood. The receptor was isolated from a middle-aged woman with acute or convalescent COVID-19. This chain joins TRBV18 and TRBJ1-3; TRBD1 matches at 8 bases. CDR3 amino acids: CASSTGQGRTIYF. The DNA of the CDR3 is TGTGCCAGCTCAACCGGACAGGGCCGCACCATATATTTT.